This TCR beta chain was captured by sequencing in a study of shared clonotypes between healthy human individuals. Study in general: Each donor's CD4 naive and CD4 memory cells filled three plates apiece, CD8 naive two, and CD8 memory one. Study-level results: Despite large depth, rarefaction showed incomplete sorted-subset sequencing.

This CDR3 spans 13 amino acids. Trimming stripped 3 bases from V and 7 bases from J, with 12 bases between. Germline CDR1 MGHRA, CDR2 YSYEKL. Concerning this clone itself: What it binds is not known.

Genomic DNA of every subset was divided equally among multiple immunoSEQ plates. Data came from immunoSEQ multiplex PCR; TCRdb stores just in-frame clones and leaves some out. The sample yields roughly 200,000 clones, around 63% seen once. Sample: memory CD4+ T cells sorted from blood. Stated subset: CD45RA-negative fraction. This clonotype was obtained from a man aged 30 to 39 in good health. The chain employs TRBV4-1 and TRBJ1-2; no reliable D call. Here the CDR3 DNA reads TGCGCCAGCAGCCAGCACACAGAGGGTGGCTACACCTTC. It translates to CASSQHTEGGYTF.